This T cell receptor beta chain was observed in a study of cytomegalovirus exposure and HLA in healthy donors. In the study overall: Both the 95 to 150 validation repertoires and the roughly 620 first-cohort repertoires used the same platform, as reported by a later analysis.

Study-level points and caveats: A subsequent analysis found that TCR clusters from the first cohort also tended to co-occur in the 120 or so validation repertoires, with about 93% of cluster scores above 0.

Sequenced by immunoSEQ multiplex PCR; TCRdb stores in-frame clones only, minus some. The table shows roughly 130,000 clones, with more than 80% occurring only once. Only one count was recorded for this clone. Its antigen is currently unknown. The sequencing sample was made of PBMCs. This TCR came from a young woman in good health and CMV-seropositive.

CDR3 in DNA: TGTGCCAGCAGCTTACTAGCGGCAAGAATCTCCTACAATGAGCAGTTCTTC. Protein product: CASSLLAARISYNEQFF. This chain links TRBV11-1 with TRBJ2-1; TRBD2 matches at 7 bases. The V segment lost 2 bases and the J segment 0 bases; nucleotides outside the gene matches: 7. The CDR3 is 17 residues long. Germline CDR1 SGHAT, CDR2 FQDESV (reference sequence).